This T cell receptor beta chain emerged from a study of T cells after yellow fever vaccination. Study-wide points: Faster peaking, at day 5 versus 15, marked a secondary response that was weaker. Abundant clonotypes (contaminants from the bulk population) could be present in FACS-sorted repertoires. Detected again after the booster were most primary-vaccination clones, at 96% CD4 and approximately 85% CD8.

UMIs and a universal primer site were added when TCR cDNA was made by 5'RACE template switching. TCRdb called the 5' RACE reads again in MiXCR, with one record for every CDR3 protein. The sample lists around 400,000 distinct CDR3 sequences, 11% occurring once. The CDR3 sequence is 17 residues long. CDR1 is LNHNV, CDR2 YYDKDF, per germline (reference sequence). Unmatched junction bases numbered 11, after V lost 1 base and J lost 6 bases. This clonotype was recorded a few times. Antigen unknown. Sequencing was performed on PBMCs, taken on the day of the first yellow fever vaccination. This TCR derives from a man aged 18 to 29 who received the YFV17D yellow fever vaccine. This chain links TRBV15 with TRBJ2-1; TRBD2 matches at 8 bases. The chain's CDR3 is CATSRAIQGTSGNEQFF. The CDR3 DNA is TGTGCCACCAGCAGAGCTATTCAGGGTACTAGCGGCAATGAGCAGTTCTTC.